By share, the clone carrying this T cell receptor beta chain ranks as medium-sized. Its specificity is not known. This specimen belongs to a study of T cell clonotyping in hematopoietic cell transplantation. Study results and limitations: Pathologically expanded recipient clonotypes increased progressively from day 30 to day 180 as diversity fell.

The V gene's germline CDR1 is MGHDK and CDR2 SYGVNS. V lost 3 bases and J 8 bases, leaving 17 bases between the germline ends. The CDR3 covers 15 residues. Assay: immunoSEQ multiplex PCR; the TCRdb copy retains only in-frame clones and omits some. The sample records around 5,000 clones, 26% being singletons. The TCR sequence derives from a male patient between 40 and 49 years old who had an allogeneic stem cell transplant from an unrelated donor, so the T cells may come from the graft donor. Some clones in this sample may be carry-over from other donors' samples. The chain couples TRBV25-1 to TRBJ2-1; D perhaps matches TRBD1 (6 bases). The material sequenced was peripheral blood mononuclear cells, taken 180 days after allogeneic stem cell transplant. The CDR3 loop reads CASSEPLSRGYEQFF. As DNA, the CDR3 is TGTGCCAGCAGTGAGCCTCTTTCCAGGGGTTATGAGCAGTTCTTC.